One sample yielded the 23 T cell receptor beta chains listed below, sequenced in a study of type 1 and type 2 diabetes patients. Genomic DNA was the PCR template. A primer set of 30 forward and 13 reverse primers amplified the CDR3. TCRdb reprocessed the multiplex PCR reads via MiXCR and lists one record per CDR3 protein. The data hold fewer than 350,000 distinct CDR3 sequences, with around 47% observed a single time. The source material was peripheral blood mononuclear cells (PBMCs). The receptors shown here come from a man aged 18 to 30 with type 2 diabetes.

A word on this clonotype: Mismatch with germline at one junction end may stem from a read error. This chain uses TRBV20-1 with TRBJ2-5; D is undetermined. CDR3 length: 11 amino acids. Per germline, CDR1 DFQATT and CDR2 SNEGSKA (reference sequence). CDR3 amino acids: CSARDQDPLGF. The CDR3 DNA is TGCAGTGCTAGAGATCAGGACCCCCTCGGCTTC.

The sample holds a few counts of this clonotype. The chain is built from TRBV27 and TRBJ2-1, with D unclear. The CDR3 runs to 15 residues. V lost 2 bases to trimming and J lost 6 bases, with 14 bases between them. The germline V gene has CDR1 MNHEY and CDR2 SMNVEV (reference sequence). The CDR3 here is CASSLKGSWGNEQFF. CDR3 bases: TGTGCCAGCAGTTTAAAGGGTAGTTGGGGCAATGAGCAGTTCTTC.

This chain joins TRBV7-8 and TRBJ2-7; 10 positions match TRBD2. After removal of 5 bases from V and 0 bases from J, the junction contained 10 bases not matched to a gene. The length of the CDR3 is 17 residues. Per the germline V gene, CDR1 is SGHVS and CDR2 is FQNEAQ. The CDR3 reads CASSADRGLAVSYEQYF. CDR3 in DNA: TGTGCCAGCAGCGCAGACAGAGGACTAGCGGTCTCCTACGAGCAGTACTTC.

Comment on this clonotype: A much larger clone lies a single base off, so this may be a read error. J is TRBJ2-3 and V is TRBV2; D gene uncertain. V gave up 3 bases and J gave up 2 bases, with 3 bases separating them. The CDR3 sequence is 12 residues long. From germline, CDR1 is SNHLY and CDR2 FYNNEI. The CDR3 DNA reads as TGTGCCAGCAGTGAGAACACAGATACGCAGTATTTT. The encoded protein is CASSENTDTQYF.

In the case of this clonotype: Since a much larger clone is just one base distant, this may be a read error. The gene calls are TRBV2 and TRBJ2-7; D perhaps matches TRBD2 (6 bases). Trimming took 8 bases from V and 1 from J, leaving 15 bases between them. The CDR3 loop spans 14 amino acids. Germline V gene sequence: CDR1 SNHLY, CDR2 FYNNEI. The CDR3 nucleotides read TGTGCCAGCGGTCCCGACGCGGGGTCCTACGAGCAGTACTTC. It encodes CASGPDAGSYEQYF.

V gene TRBV9 combines with J gene TRBJ2-7, with 7 nucleotides matching TRBD1. This CDR3 is built from 15 residues. The germline CDR1 and CDR2 sequences are SGDLS and YYNGEE. The V gene end was trimmed by 0 bases and the J gene end by 3 bases; junction bases not matched to a gene: 6. The CDR3 loop is CASSVGQGGGYEQYF. The CDR3 coding sequence is TGTGCCAGCAGCGTAGGACAGGGCGGTGGCTACGAGCAGTACTTC.

The chain employs TRBV30 and TRBJ2-7, with TRBD2 matching 7 bases. Per the germline V gene, CDR1 is GTSNPN and CDR2 is SVGIG (reference sequence). The CDR3 totals 13 residues. J lost 4 bases, V lost 7 bases, and 10 bases had no gene match. CDR3 sequence (DNA): TGTGCCTTGAGGGAGGGCGGAGTATACGAGCAGTACTTC. Amino acids: CALREGGVYEQYF.

The rearrangement links TRBV15 to TRBJ2-1, with 9 bases that match TRBD1. From germline, CDR1 is LNHNV and CDR2 YYDKDF (reference sequence). The junction had 8 bases not matched to a gene; V was cut back by 6 bases and J by 8 bases. The CDR3 loop spans 14 amino acids. For the CDR3, the DNA is TGTGCCACCAGACGGGACAGGGTTACCGATGAGCAGTTCTTC. Protein sequence: CATRRDRVTDEQFF.

This clonotype was detected only a few times. The chain links TRBV20-1 to TRBJ1-2; TRBD1 might be the D (6 bases). CDR1 DFQATT and CDR2 SNEGSKA come from the germline V gene (reference sequence). The CDR3 loop spans 13 amino acids. Trimming removed 6 bases at V and 3 bases at J, with 14 bases between. CDR3 protein: CSATTTGDYGYTF. CDR3 coding DNA: TGCAGTGCCACCACGACAGGTGACTATGGCTACACCTTC.

The V call is TRBV20-1, the J call TRBJ2-7; D perhaps matches TRBD2 (5 bases). The germline CDR1 and CDR2 sequences are DFQATT and SNEGSKA (reference sequence). V shed 2 bases and J shed 4 bases, with 15 bases lying between them. The CDR3 contains 14 residues. In DNA, the CDR3 is TGCAGTGCTAGAACTACGACTAATACTTACGAGCAGTACTTC. Protein product: CSARTTTNTYEQYF.

This clonotype has at least ten counts. The rearrangement joins TRBV15 to TRBJ1-2; D might be TRBD1 (6 bases). The CDR3 runs to 14 residues. Germline-derived CDR1 and CDR2 are LNHNV and YYDKDF (reference sequence). V lost 0 bases, J lost 5 bases, and 10 bases lay in between. The CDR3 DNA sequence: TGTGCCACCAGCAGAGAGCGGGACACATATGGCTACACCTTC. It translates to CATSRERDTYGYTF.

V and J are TRBV19 and TRBJ2-7; D might be TRBD1 (5 bases). Germline CDR1 LNHDA, CDR2 SQIVND (reference sequence). The length of the CDR3 is 14 residues. V shed 9 bases and J shed 0 bases, with 15 bases lying between them. CDR3 region: CARLVDQGSYEQYF. The CDR3 region has the DNA TGTGCCAGACTTGTGGATCAGGGCTCCTACGAGCAGTACTTC. The full variable domain, with the rest looked up from reference TRBV19 and TRBJ2-7, is DGGITQSPKYLFRKEGQNVTLSCEQNLNHDAMYWYRQDPGQGLRLIYYSQIVNDFQKGDIAEGYSVSREKKESFPLTVTSAQKNPTAFYLCARLVDQGSYEQYFGPGTRLTVT.

This chain links TRBV2 with TRBJ1-3; D is ambiguous. The ends were cut back, 10 bases at V and 1 base at J, with 11 bases in the middle. This CDR3 contains 13 residues. Germline CDR1 and CDR2: SNHLY and FYNNEI. The CDR3 bases are TGTGCCAAAAAAGGGCTATCTGGAAACACCATATATTTT. It codes for CAKKGLSGNTIYF.

This clonotype was observed a handful of times. J is TRBJ1-1 and V is TRBV20-1; the match to TRBD1 covers 7 bases. Germline values: CDR1 DFQATT, CDR2 SNEGSKA (reference sequence). V was clipped by 5 bases and J by 0 bases; unmatched bases: 3. The CDR3 runs to 13 residues. CDR3 bases: TGCAGTGCTCCCGGGACAGTGAACACTGAAGCTTTCTTT. As protein: CSAPGTVNTEAFF.

The sample holds many counts of this clonotype. This sequence joins TRBV15 and TRBJ1-1, with a tentative D call TRBD1 (6 bases). The CDR3 has 15 amino acids. Germline lookup yields CDR1 LNHNV and CDR2 YYDKDF (reference sequence). V was trimmed by 0 bases and J by 2 bases, leaving 10 bases between them. The CDR3 sequence is CATSRDGGRNTEAFF. In DNA form, the CDR3 reads TGTGCCACCAGCAGAGACGGGGGCCGTAACACTGAAGCTTTCTTT.

This clonotype was recorded a few times. The V gene is TRBV6-6, the J gene TRBJ1-1; weak D call: TRBD1 (5 bases). Germline values: CDR1 MNHNY, CDR2 SVGAGI (reference sequence). The CDR3 spans 11 residues. Trimming stripped 5 bases from V and 10 bases from J, with 11 bases between. CDR3 in amino acids: CASSKPGRAFF. The CDR3 nucleotides are TGTGCCAGCAGTAAACCGGGACGAGCTTTCTTT.

This chain connects TRBV27 to TRBJ2-3; 10 bases map to TRBD2. CDR1 MNHEY and CDR2 SMNVEV come from the germline V gene (reference sequence). With V trimmed by 5 bases and J by 4 bases, 3 bases remained unmatched. The CDR3 extends over 14 amino acids. In DNA form, the CDR3 reads TGTGCCAGCAGTCCTAGCGGGAGCTCAGATACGCAGTATTTT. It translates to CASSPSGSSDTQYF.

In its sample, this clonotype was seen once. The chain recombines TRBV5-6 with TRBJ2-5, with D hard to call. The end of the DNA fits TRBJ2-1 better, so the J call may be wrong. Germline V gene lookup returns CDR1 SGHDT and CDR2 YYEEEE. CDR3 length equals 13 residues. Written as DNA, the CDR3 is TGTGCCAGCAGCTTGTCTCAGCTCGATGAGCAGTTCTTC. Translating gives CASSLSQLDEQFF.

The CDR3 protein is CASSQGQGYQPQHF. As DNA, the CDR3 is TGTGCCTCCAGCCAGGGACAGGGGTATCAGCCCCAGCATTTT. The genes are TRBV2 and TRBJ1-5, with 10 bases that match TRBD1. CDR1 is SNHLY and CDR2 is FYNNEI in the germline V gene. The V and J ends lost 11 bases and 5 bases, in that order; junction bases with no gene match: 9. The CDR3 contains 14 residues.

The DNA of the CDR3 is TGTGCCAGCAGCTCCTCTTACACTGAAGCTTTCTTT. Translated: CASSSSYTEAFF. The chain recombines TRBV7-2 with TRBJ1-1, with D unresolved. The CDR3 has 12 residues. Germline V gives CDR1 SGHTA, CDR2 FQGNSA. V was shortened by 4 bases and J by 3 bases, with 6 bases between the two germline ends.

The table lists this clonotype with a few counts. The genes are TRBV2 and TRBJ1-3; D possibly corresponds to TRBD1 (5 bases). Per the germline V gene, CDR1 is SNHLY and CDR2 is FYNNEI. The CDR3 spans 15 residues. V dropped 4 bases and J dropped 0 bases, with 10 bases sitting between them. DNA for the CDR3: TGTGCCAGCAGTGCTGGGGCTTTCTCTGGAAACACCATATATTTT. This sequence encodes CASSAGAFSGNTIYF.

This clonotype was seen a handful of times. The chain joins TRBV9 to TRBJ2-1, with a possible D match to TRBD2 (5 bases). Between the trimmed V and J ends, which lost 2 bases and 11 bases, there was a span of 8 bases. Germline assignment: CDR1 SGDLS and CDR2 YYNGEE. The CDR3 loop spans 11 amino acids. The chain's CDR3 is CASSVGGQQFF. The CDR3 DNA reads as TGTGCCAGCAGCGTCGGAGGCCAGCAGTTCTTC.

This chain links TRBV28 with TRBJ1-4; 11 nucleotides agree with TRBD1. There are 13 residues in the CDR3. V lost 5 bases, J lost 11 bases, and 4 bases stayed unmatched. The germline V gene encodes CDR1 MDHEN and CDR2 SYDVKM. The CDR3 DNA reads TGTGCCAGCAGTGTAGGGGACAGGGGGAAACTGTTTTTT. Residues: CASSVGDRGKLFF.